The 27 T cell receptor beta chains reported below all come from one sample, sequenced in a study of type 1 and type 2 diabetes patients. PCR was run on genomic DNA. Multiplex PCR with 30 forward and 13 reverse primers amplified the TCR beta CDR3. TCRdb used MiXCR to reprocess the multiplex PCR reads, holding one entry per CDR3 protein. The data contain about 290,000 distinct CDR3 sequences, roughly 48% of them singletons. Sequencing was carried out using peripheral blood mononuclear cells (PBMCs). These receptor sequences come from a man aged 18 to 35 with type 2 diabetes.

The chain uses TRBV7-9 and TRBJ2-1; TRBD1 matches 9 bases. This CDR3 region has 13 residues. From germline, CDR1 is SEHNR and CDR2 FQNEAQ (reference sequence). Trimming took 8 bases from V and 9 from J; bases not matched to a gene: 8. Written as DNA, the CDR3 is TGTGCCAGCGGGGGGACAGGGCGGAGTGAGCAGTTCTTC. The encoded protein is CASGGTGRSEQFF.

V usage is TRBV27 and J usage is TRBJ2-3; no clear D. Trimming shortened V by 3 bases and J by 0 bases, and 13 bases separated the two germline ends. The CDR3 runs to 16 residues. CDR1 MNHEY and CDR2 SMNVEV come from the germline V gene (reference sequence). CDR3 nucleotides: TGTGCCAGCAGTTTGCTCGGAGCGACTAGCACAGATACGCAGTATTTT. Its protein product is CASSLLGATSTDTQYF.

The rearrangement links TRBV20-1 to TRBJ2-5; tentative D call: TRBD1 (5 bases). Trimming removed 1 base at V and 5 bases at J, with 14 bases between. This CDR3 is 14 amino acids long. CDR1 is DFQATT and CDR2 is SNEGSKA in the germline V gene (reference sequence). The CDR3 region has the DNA TGCAGTGCTAGAGGGGGCGCGGAGAGGGAGACCCAGTACTTC. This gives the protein CSARGGAERETQYF.

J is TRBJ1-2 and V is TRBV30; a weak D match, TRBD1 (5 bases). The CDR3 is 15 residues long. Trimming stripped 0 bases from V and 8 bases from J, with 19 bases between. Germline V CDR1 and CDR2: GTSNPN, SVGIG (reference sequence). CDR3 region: CAWSVLWGKKRGYTF. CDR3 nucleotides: TGTGCCTGGAGTGTGTTATGGGGGAAGAAGAGGGGCTACACCTTC.

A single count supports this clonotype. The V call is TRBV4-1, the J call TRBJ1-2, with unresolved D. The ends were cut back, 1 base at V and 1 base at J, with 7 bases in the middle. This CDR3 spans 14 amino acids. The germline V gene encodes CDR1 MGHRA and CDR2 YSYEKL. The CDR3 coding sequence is TGCGCCAGCAGCCAAGTTAACAGTAACTATGGCTACACCTTC. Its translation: CASSQVNSNYGYTF.

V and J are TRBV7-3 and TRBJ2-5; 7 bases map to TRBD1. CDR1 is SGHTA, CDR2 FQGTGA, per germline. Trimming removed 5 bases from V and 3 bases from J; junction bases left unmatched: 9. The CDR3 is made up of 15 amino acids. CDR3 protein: CASSRGSGTEETQYF. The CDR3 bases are TGTGCCAGCAGCCGAGGTTCGGGGACAGAAGAGACCCAGTACTTC.

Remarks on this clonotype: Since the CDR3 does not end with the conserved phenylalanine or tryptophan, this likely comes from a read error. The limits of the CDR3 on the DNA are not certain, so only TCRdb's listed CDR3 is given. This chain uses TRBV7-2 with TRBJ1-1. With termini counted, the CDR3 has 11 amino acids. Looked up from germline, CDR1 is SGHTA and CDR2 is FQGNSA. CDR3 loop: CASSQLGTSNL.

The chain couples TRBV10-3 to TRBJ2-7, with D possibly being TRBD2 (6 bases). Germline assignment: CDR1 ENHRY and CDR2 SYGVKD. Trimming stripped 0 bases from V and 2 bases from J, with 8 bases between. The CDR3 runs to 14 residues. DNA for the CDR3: TGTGCCATCAGTGAGTCGGCTAGCGCCTACGAGCAGTACTTC. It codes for CAISESASAYEQYF.

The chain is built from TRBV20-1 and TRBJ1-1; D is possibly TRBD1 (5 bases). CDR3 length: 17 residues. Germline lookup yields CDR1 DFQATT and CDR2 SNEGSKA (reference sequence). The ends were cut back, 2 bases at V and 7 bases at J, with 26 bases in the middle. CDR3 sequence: CSARLQRPGPRKSEAFF. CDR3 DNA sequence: TGCAGTGCTAGACTACAACGCCCGGGACCGAGAAAGAGTGAAGCTTTCTTT.

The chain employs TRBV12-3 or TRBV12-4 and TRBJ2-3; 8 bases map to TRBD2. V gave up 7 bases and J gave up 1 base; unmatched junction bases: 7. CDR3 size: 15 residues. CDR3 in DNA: TGTGCCAGCATCCCGGGACTAGGGGGCACAGATACGCAGTATTTT. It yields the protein CASIPGLGGTDTQYF.

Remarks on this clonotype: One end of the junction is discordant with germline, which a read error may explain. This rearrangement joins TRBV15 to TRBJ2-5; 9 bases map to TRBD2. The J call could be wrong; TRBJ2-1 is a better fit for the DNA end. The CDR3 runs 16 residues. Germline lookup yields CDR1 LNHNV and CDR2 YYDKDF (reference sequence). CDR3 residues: CATTPIAGVRYDEQFF. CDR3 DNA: TGTGCCACCACCCCTATAGCGGGAGTCCGCTACGATGAGCAGTTCTTC.

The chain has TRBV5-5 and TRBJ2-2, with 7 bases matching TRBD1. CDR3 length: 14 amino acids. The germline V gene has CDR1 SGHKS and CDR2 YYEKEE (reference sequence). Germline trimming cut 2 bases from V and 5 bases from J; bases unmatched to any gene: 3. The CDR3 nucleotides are TGTGCCAGCAGCTTTTTGACAGGGACCGGGGAGCTGTTTTTT. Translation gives CASSFLTGTGELFF.

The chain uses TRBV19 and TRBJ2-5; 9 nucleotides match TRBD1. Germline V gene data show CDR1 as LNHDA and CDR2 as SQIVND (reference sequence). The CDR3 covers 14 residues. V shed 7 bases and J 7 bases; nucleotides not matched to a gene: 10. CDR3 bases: TGTGCCAGTATGGGGGAGGGACAGGGCTTGACCCAGTACTTC. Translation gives CASMGEGQGLTQYF.

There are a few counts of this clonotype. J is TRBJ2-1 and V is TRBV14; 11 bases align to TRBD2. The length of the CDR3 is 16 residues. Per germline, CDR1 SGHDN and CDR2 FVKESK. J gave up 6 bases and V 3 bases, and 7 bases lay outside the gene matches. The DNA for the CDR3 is TGTGCCAGCAGCCACTCTAGCGGGGGGATCTCCAATGAGCAGTTCTTC. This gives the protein CASSHSSGGISNEQFF.

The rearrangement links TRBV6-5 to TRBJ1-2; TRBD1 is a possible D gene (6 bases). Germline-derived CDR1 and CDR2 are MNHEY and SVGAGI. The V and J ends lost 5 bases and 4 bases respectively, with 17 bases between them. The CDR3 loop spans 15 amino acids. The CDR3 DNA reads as TGTGCCAGCAGTAACCGAGGGAGGGGGTCCTATGGCTACACCTTC. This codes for CASSNRGRGSYGYTF.

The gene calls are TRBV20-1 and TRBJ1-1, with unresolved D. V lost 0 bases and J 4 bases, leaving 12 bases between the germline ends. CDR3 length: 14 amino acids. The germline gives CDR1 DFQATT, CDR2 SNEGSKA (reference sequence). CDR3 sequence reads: CSARDYEGATEAFF. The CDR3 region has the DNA TGCAGTGCTAGAGATTACGAGGGAGCCACTGAAGCTTTCTTT.

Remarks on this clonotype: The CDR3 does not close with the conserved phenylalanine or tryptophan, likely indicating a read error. For the CDR3, the DNA is TGTGCCAGCGGGTATAGACAGGGTTGGAGCGGGGAGCTGTTTATT. This sequence encodes CASGYRQGWSGELFI. The gene calls are TRBV7-6 and TRBJ2-2, with 7 bases identical to TRBD1. The CDR3 contains 15 residues. With V trimmed by 8 bases and J by 7 bases, 13 bases remained unmatched. Germline V lookup: CDR1 SGHVS, CDR2 FNYEAQ.

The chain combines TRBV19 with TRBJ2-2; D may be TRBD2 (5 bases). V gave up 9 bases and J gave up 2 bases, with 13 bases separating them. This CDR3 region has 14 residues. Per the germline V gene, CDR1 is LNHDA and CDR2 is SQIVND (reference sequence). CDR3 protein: CARKTIVNTGELFF. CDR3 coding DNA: TGTGCCAGAAAGACTATAGTAAACACCGGGGAGCTGTTTTTT.

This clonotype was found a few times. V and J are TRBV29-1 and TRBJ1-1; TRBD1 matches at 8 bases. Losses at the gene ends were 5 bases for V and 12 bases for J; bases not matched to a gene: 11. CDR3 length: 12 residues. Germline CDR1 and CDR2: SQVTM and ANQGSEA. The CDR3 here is CSVRTGSMITFF. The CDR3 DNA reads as TGCAGCGTTCGGACAGGGAGCATGATTACTTTCTTT.

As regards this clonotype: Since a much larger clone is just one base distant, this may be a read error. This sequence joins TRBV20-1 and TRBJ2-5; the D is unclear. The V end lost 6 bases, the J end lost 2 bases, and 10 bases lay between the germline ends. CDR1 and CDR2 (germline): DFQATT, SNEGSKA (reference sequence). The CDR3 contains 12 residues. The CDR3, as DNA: TGCAGTGCCAGCAGAAATCAAGAGACCCAGTACTTC. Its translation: CSASRNQETQYF.

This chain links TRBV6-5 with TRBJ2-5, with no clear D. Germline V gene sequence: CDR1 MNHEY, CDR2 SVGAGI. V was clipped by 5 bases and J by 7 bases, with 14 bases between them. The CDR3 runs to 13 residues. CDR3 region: CASSELRQATQYF. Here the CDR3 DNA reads TGTGCCAGCAGTGAGCTCCGCCAGGCGACCCAGTACTTC.

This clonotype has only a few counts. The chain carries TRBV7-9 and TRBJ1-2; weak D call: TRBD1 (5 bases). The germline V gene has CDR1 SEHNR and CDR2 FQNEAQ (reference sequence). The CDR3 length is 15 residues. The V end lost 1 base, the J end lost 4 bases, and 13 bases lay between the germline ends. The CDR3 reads CASSLDRVGVYGYTF. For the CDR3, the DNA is TGTGCCAGCAGCTTAGATCGGGTAGGGGTCTATGGCTACACCTTC.

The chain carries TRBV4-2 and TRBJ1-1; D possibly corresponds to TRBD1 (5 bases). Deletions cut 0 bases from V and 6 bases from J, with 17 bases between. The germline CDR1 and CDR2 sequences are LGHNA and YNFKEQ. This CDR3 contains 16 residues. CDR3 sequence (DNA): TGTGCCAGCAGCCAAGATCGGCGGAATAGGGGCGCTGAAGCTTTCTTT. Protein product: CASSQDRRNRGAEAFF.

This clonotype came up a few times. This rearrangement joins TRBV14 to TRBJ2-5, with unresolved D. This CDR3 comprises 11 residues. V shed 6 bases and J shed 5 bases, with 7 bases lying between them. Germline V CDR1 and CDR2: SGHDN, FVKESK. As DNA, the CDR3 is TGTGCCAGCAGTAACTGGGAGACCCAGTACTTC. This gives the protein CASSNWETQYF.

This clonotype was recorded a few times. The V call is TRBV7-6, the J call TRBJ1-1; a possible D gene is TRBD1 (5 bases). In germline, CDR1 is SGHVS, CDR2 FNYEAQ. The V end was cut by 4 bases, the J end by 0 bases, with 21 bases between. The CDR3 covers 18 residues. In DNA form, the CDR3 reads TGTGCCAGCAGCTCCGCCGAATCGGGGGTAGGCTTGAACACTGAAGCTTTCTTT. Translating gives CASSSAESGVGLNTEAFF.

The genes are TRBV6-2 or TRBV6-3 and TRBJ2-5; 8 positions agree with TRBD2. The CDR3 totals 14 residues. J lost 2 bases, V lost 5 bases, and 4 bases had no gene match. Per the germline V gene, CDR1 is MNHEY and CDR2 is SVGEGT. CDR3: CASSRSGGQETQYF. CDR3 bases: TGTGCCAGCAGTCGCAGCGGGGGTCAAGAGACCCAGTACTTC.

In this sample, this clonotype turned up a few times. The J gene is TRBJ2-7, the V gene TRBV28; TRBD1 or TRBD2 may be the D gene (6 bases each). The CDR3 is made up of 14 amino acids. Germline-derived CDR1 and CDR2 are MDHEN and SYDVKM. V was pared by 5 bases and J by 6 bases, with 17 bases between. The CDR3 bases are TGTGCCAGCAGTCCCTCCATTCCGGGGGCCGAGCAGTACTTC. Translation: CASSPSIPGAEQYF.